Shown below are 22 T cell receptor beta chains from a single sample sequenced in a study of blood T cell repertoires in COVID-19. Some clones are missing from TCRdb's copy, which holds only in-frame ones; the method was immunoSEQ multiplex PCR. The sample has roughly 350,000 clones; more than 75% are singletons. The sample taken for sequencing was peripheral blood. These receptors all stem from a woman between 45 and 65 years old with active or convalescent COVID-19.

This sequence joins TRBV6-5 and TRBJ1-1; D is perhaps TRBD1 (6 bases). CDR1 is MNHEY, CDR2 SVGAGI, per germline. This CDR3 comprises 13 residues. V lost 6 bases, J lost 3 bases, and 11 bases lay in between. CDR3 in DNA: TGTGCCAGCAGCCGGGACACGTACACTGAAGCTTTCTTT. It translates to CASSRDTYTEAFF.

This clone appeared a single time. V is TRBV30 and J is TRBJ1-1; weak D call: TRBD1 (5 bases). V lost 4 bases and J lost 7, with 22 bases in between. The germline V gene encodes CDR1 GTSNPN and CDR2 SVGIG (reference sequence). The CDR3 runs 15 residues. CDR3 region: CAWMAPAGWGVEAFF. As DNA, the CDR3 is TGTGCCTGGATGGCGCCGGCAGGGTGGGGGGTTGAAGCTTTCTTT.

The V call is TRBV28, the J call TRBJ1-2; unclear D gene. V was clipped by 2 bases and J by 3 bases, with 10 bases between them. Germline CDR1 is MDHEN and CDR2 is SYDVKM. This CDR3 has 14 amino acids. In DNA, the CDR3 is TGTGCCAGCAGTTTAGTAAACTCATACTATGGCTACACCTTC. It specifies CASSLVNSYYGYTF.

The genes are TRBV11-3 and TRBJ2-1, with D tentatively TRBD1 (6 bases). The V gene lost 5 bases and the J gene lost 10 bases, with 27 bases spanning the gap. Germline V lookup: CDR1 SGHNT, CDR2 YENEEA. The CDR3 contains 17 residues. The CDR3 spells CASSSRLGAAQYHEQFF. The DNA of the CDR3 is TGTGCCAGCAGCAGTCGGCTGGGGGCAGCTCAATACCACGAGCAGTTCTTC. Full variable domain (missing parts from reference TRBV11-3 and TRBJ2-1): EAGVVQSPRYKIIEKKQPVAFWCNPISGHNTLYWYLQNLGQGPELLIRYENEEAVDDSQLPKDRFSAERLKGVDSTLKIQPAELGDSAVYLCASSSRLGAAQYHEQFFGPGTRLTVL.

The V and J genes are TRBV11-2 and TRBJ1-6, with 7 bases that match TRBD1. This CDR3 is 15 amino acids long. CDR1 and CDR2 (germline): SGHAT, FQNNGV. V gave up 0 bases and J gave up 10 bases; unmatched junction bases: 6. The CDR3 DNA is TGTGCCAGCAGCTTAGAAGTGACAGGGTACTCACCCCTCCACTTT. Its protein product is CASSLEVTGYSPLHF.

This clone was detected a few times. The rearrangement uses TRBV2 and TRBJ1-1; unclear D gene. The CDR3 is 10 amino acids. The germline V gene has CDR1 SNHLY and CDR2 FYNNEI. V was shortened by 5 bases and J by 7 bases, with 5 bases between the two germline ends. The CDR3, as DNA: TGTGCCAGCAGTCTCGTTGAAGCTTTCTTT. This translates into CASSLVEAFF.

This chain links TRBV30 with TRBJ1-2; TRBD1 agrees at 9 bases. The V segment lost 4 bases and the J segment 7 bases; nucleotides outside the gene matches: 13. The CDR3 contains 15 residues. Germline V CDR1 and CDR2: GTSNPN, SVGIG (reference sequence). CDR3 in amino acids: CAWTPPPGQGVGYTF. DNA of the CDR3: TGTGCCTGGACTCCGCCCCCGGGACAGGGAGTTGGCTACACCTTC.

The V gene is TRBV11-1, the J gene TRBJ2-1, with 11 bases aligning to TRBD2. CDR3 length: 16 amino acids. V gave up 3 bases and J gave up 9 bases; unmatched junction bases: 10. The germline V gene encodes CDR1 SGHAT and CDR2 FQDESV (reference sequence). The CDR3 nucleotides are TGTGCCAGCAGCTTGCGGGGACTAGCGGTTTTAGGTGAGCAGTTCTTC. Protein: CASSLRGLAVLGEQFF. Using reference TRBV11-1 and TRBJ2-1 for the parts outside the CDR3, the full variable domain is EAEVAQSPRYKITEKSQAVAFWCDPISGHATLYWYRQILGQGPELLVQFQDESVVDDSQLPKDRFSAERLKGVDSTLKIQPAELGDSAMYLCASSLRGLAVLGEQFFGPGTRLTVL.

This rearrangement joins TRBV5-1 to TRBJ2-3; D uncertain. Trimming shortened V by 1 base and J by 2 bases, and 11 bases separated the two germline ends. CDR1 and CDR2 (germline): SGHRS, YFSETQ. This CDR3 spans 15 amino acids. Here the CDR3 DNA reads TGCGCCAGCAGCTTGACAGACCCCTACACAGATACGCAGTATTTT. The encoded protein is CASSLTDPYTDTQYF.

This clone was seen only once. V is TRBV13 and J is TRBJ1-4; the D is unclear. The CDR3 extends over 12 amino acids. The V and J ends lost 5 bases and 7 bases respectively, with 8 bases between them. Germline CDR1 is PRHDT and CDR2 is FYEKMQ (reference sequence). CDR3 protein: CASSGEGEKLFF. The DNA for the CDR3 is TGTGCCAGCAGCGGAGAGGGTGAAAAACTGTTTTTT.

CDR3 residues: CATGSGGSYNEQFF. The CDR3 nucleotides are TGTGCCACGGGTAGCGGGGGGTCCTACAATGAGCAGTTCTTC. The chain links TRBV5-5 to TRBJ2-1; 10 nucleotides match TRBD2. The germline V gene has CDR1 SGHKS and CDR2 YYEKEE (reference sequence). This CDR3 has 14 residues. V gave up 9 bases and J gave up 1 base; unmatched junction bases: 4.

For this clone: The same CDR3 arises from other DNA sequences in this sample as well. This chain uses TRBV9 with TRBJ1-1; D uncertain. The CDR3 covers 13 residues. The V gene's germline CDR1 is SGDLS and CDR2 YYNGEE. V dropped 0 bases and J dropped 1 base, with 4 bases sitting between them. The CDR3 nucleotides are TGTGCCAGCAGCGTAGATAGGAACACTGAAGCTTTCTTT. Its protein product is CASSVDRNTEAFF.

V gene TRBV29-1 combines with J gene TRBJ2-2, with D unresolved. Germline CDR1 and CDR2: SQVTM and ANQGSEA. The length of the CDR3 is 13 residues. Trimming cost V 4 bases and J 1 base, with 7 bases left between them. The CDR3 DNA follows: TGCAGCGTTGGCAACGGGAACACCGGGGAGCTGTTTTTT. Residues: CSVGNGNTGELFF.

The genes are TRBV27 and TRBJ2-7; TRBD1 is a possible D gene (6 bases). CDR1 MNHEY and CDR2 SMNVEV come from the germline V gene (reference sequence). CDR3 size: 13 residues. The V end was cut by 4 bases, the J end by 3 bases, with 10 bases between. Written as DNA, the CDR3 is TGTGCCAGCAGTTCAAACAGGGTCTACGAGCAGTACTTC. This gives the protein CASSSNRVYEQYF.

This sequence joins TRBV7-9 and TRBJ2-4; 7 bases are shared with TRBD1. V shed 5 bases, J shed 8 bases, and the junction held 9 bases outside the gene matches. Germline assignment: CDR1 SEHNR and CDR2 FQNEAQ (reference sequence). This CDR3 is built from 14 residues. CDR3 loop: CASSPMTGYDIQYF. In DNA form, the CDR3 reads TGTGCCAGCAGCCCCATGACAGGGTATGACATTCAGTACTTC.

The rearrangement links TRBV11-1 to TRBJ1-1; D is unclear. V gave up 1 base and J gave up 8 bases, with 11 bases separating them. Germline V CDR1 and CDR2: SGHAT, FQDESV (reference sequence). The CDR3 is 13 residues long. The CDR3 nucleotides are TGTGCCAGCAGCTTAGGAGGGTTTCGCGAAGCTTTCTTT. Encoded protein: CASSLGGFREAFF.

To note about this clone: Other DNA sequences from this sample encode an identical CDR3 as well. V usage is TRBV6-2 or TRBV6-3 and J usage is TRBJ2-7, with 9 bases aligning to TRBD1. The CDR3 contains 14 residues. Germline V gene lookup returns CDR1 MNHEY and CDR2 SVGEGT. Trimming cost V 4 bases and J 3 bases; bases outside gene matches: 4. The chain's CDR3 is CASSLGQGVYEQYF. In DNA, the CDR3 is TGTGCCAGCAGTTTGGGACAGGGAGTCTACGAGCAGTACTTC.

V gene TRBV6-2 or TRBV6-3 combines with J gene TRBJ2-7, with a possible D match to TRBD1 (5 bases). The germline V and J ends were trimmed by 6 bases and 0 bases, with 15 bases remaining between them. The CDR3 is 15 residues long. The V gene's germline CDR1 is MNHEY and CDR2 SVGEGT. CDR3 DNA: TGTGCCAGCAGCCTTGGTGGCAGGGACTCCTACGAGCAGTACTTC. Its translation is CASSLGGRDSYEQYF.

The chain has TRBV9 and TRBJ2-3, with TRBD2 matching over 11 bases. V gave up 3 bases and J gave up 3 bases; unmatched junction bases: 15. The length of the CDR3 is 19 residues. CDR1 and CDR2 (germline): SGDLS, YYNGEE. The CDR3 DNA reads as TGTGCCAGCAGCGGTGGAAGACTAGCGGGACCCCTATTGACAGATACGCAGTATTTT. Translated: CASSGGRLAGPLLTDTQYF.

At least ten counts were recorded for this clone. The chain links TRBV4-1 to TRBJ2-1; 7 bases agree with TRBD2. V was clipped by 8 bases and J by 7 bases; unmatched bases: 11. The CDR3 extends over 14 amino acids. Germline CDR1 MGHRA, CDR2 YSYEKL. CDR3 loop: CASRPPGGSNEQFF. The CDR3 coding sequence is TGCGCCAGCCGCCCTCCAGGCGGGAGTAATGAGCAGTTCTTC.

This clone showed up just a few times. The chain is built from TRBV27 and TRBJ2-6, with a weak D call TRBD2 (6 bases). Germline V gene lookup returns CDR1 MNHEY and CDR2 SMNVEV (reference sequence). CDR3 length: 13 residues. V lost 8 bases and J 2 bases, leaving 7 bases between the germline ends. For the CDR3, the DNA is TGTGCCAGCCGGGGGACTGGGGCCAACGTCCTGACTTTC. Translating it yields CASRGTGANVLTF.

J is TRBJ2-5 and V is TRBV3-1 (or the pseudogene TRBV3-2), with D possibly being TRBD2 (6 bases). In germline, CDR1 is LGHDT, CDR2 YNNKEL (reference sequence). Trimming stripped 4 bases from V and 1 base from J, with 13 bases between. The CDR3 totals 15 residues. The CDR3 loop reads CASSPYGTPQETQYF. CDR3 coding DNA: TGTGCCAGCAGCCCGTATGGGACTCCCCAAGAGACCCAGTACTTC.